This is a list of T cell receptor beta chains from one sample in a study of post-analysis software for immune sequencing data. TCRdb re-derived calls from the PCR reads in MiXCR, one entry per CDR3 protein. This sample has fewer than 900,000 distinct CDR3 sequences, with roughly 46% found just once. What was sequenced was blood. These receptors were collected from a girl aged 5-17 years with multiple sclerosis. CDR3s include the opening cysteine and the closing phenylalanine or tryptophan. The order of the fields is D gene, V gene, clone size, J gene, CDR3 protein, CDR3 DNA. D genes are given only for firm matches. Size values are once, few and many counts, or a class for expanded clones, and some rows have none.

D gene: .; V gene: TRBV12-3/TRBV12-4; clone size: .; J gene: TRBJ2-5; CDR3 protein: CASSLQASGVETQYF; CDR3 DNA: TGTGCCAGCAGTTTACAGGCCTCGGGGGTGGAGACCCAGTACTTC
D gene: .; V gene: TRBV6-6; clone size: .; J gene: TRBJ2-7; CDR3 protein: CASSRPRGTSYEQYF; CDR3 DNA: TGTGCCAGCAGCCGACCCCGGGGCACCTCCTACGAGCAGTACTTC
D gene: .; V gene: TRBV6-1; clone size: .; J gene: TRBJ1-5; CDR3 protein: CASSEGLDWESLYSNQPQHF; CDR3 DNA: TGTGCCAGCAGTGAAGGGTTGGACTGGGAGTCTCTTTATAGCAATCAGCCCCAGCATTTT
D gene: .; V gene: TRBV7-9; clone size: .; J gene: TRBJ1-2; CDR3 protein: CASTGRGAKGYTF; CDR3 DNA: TGTGCCAGCACAGGACGGGGGGCGAAAGGCTACACCTTC
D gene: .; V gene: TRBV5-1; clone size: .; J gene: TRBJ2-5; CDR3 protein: CASSPRVEETQYF; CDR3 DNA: TGCGCCAGCAGCCCACGTGTTGAAGAGACCCAGTACTTC
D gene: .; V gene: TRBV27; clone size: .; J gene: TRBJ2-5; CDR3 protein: CASRTLNSETQYF; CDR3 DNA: TGTGCCAGCAGAACCCTGAACAGCGAGACCCAGTACTTC
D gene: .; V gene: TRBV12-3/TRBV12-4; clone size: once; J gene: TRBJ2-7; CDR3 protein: CATAPNRGPYAYEQYF; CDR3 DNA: TGTGCCACCGCCCCAAACCGGGGTCCGTATGCCTACGAGCAGTACTTC
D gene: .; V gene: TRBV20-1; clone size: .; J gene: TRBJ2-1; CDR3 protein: CRAKASYNEQFF; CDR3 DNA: TGCAGGGCCAAAGCATCCTACAATGAGCAGTTCTTC
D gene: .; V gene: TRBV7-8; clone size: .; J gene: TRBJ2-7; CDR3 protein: CASSLTSISEQYF; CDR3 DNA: TGTGCCAGCAGCTTAACCAGTATCTCCGAGCAGTACTTC
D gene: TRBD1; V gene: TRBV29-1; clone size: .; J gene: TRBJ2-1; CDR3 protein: CSVGDRGDEQFF; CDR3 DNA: TGCAGCGTTGGGGACAGGGGCGATGAGCAGTTCTTC
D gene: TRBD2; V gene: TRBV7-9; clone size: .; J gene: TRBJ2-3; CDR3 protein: CASSLGTSGTFRDTQYF; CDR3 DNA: TGTGCCAGCAGCTTAGGGACTAGCGGGACTTTCCGAGATACGCAGTATTTT
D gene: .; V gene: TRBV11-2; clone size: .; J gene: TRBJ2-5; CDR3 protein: CASSLERSGTQYF; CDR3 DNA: TGTGCCAGCAGCTTAGAGAGGTCGGGGACCCAGTACTTC
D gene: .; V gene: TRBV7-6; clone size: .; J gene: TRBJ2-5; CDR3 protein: CASSPVALQETQYF; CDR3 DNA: TGTGCCAGCAGCCCCGTAGCCCTACAAGAGACCCAGTACTTC
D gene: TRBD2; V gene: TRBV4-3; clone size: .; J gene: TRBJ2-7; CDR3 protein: CASSQGAGLAGAYEQYF; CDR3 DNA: TGCGCCAGCAGCCAGGGGGCGGGACTAGCGGGAGCCTACGAGCAGTACTTC
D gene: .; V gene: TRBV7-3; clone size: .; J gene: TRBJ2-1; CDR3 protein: CASSISENNNEQFF; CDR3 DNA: TGTGCCAGCAGCATCAGCGAGAACAACAATGAGCAGTTCTTC
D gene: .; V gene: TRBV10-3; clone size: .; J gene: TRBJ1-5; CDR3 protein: CAISESTLSDQPQHF; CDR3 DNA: TGTGCCATCAGTGAGTCGACGCTATCTGATCAGCCCCAGCATTTT
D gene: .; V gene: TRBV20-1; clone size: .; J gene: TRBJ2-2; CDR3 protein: CSAWAKPGELFF; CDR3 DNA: TGCAGTGCTTGGGCCAAGCCCGGGGAGCTGTTTTTT
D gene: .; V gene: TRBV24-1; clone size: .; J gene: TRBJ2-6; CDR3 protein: CATGAPGANVLTF; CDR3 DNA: TGTGCCACCGGGGCTCCTGGGGCCAACGTCCTGACTTTC
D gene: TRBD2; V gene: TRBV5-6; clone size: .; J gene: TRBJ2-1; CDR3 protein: CASSRRTSGGPEQFF; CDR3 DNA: TGTGCCAGCAGCCGACGGACTAGCGGGGGGCCTGAGCAGTTCTTC
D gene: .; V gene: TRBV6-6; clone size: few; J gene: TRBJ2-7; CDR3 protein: CAGSPSYEQYF; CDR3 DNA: TGTGCCGGCAGTCCCTCATACGAGCAGTACTTC
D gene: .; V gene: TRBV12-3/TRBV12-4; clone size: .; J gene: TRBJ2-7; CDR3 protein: CASSFHYQSEQYF; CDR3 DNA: TGTGCCAGCAGTTTTCACTATCAAAGCGAGCAGTACTTC
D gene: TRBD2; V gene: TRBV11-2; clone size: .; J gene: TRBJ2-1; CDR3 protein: CASSPAGVDLLRNEQFF; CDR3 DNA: TGTGCCAGCAGCCCCGCGGGGGTGGACTTACTCAGGAATGAGCAGTTCTTC
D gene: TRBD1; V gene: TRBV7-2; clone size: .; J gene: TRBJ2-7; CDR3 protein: CASSLTTGGSYEQYF; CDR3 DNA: TGTGCCAGCAGCTTAACGACAGGGGGTTCCTACGAGCAGTACTTC
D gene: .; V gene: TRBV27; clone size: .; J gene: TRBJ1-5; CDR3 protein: CASSSLGGGVHQPQHF; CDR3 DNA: TGTGCCAGCAGCTCACTCGGGGGCGGAGTTCATCAGCCCCAGCATTTT
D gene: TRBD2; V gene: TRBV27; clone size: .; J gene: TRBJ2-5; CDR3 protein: CASSRGAGGPMAQETQYF; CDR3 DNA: TGTGCCAGCAGTCGTGGAGCGGGAGGGCCAATGGCCCAAGAGACCCAGTACTTC
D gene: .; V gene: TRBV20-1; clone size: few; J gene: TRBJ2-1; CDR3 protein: CSARRGGDPFF; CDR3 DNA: TGCAGTGCTAGGCGGGGAGGCGATCCGTTCTTC
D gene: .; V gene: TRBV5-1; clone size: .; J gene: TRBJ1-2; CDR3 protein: CASSLDIGAAYGYTF; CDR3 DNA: TGCGCCAGCAGCTTGGACATTGGGGCGGCCTATGGCTACACCTTC
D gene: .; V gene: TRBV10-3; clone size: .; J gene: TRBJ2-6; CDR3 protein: CAIRMGSGANVLTF; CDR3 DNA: TGTGCCATCAGGATGGGCTCTGGGGCCAACGTCCTGACTTTC
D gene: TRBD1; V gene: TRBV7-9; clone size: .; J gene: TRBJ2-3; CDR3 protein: CASSPTRARGQSKESDTQYF; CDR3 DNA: TGTGCCAGCAGCCCCACGAGGGCCCGGGGACAGAGCAAGGAGTCCGATACGCAGTATTTT
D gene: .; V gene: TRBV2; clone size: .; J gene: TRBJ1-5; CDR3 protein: CASKVFSNQPQHF; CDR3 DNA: TGTGCCAGCAAGGTCTTTAGCAATCAGCCCCAGCATTTT
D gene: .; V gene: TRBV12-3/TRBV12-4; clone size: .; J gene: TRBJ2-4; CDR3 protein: CASTSDGAAKNIQYF; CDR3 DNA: TGTGCCAGCACCTCAGACGGGGCTGCCAAAAACATTCAGTACTTC
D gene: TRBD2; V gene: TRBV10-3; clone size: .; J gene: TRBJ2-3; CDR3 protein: CAISFGLDPDTQYF; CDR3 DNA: TGTGCCATCAGCTTCGGACTAGACCCAGATACGCAGTATTTT
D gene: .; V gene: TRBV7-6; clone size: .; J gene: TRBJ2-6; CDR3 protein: CASSLQRAGANVLTF; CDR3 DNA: TGTGCCAGCAGCTTACAACGGGCTGGGGCCAACGTCCTGACTTTC
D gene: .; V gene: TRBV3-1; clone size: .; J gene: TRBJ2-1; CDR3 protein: CASSQPGSRTYNEQFF; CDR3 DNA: TGTGCCAGCAGCCAACCGGGGAGTCGTACTTACAATGAGCAGTTCTTC
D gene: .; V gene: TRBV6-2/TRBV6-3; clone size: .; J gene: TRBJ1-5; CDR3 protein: CASSFNRDQPQHF; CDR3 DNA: TGTGCCAGCAGTTTCAACAGGGATCAGCCCCAGCATTTT
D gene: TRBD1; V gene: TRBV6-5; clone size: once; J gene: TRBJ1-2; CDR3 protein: CASSYSRDRGYYGYTF; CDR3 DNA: TGTGCCAGCAGTTACTCTCGGGACAGGGGGTACTATGGCTACACCTTC
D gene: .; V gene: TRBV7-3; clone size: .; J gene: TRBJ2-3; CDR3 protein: CASSLDLEGDTQYF; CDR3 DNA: TGTGCCAGCAGCTTAGACCTTGAGGGAGATACGCAGTATTTT
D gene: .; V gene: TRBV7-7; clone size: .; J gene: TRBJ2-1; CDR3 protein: CASSSGLGPGEQFF; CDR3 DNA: TGTGCTAGCAGCTCTGGCCTTGGTCCGGGTGAGCAGTTCTTC